Below are 32 T cell receptor beta chains sequenced from a single sample in a study of T cells in Graves' hyperthyroidism and ophthalmopathy. Amplification targeted TCR beta CDR3 regions from RNA transcripts. Researchers ran a first-round RT-PCR on the TCR CDR3 using the HTBI primer set. TCRdb re-derived calls from the multiplex PCR reads in MiXCR, one entry per CDR3 protein. The sample lists some 400,000 distinct CDR3 sequences, 19% occurring once. Sequencing used blood. These receptor sequences come from a woman aged 18 to 35 with Graves' hyperthyroidism.

This clonotype was recorded at least ten times. The gene calls are TRBV10-3 and TRBJ1-2; tentatively, D is TRBD1 (5 bases). V was trimmed by 2 bases and J by 13 bases, leaving 14 bases between them. CDR1 is ENHRY and CDR2 is SYGVKD in the germline V gene. The CDR3 contains 12 residues. The CDR3 region has the DNA TGTGCCATCAGTGAGAGTGAAGGGGCTTGCACCTTC. This gives the protein CAISESEGACTF.

This chain links TRBV12-3 or TRBV12-4 with TRBJ2-2, with 7 bases matching TRBD2. The CDR3 runs 16 residues. Trimming cost V 6 bases and J 1 base; bases outside gene matches: 8. The DNA of the CDR3 is TGTGCCAGCAGGGGTCGGGACTACAAGAACACCGGGGAGCTGTTTTTT. Its protein is CASRGRDYKNTGELFF.

This clonotype was seen at least ten times. The genes are TRBV12-3 or TRBV12-4 and TRBJ1-3, with D uncertain. The CDR3 runs to 12 residues. Trimming removed 6 bases from V and 8 bases from J, with 11 bases in between. The CDR3 coding sequence is TGTGCCAGCAGCCCAAGGCTGGACACCATATATTTT. This codes for CASSPRLDTIYF.

The rearrangement uses TRBV3-1 and TRBJ1-3; D is undetermined. This CDR3 is 17 amino acids long. V lost 0 bases, J lost 4 bases, and 16 bases lay in between. CDR1 is LGHDT, CDR2 YNNKEL, per germline (reference sequence). The CDR3, as DNA: TGTGCCAGCAGCCAAGACCACGAGACGGCGGGAGGAAACACCATATATTTT. Protein product: CASSQDHETAGGNTIYF.

This clonotype came up many times. This chain links TRBV5-1 with TRBJ2-7; D is perhaps TRBD1 or TRBD2 (6 bases each). The CDR3 extends over 16 amino acids. The germline V gene has CDR1 SGHRS and CDR2 YFSETQ. Between the trimmed V and J ends, which lost 4 bases and 4 bases, there was a span of 21 bases. Here the CDR3 reads CASSHGGGPVPYEQYF. DNA of the CDR3: TGCGCCAGCAGCCACGGAGGGGGGCCTGTTCCGTACGAGCAGTACTTC. Looking up the rest from reference TRBV5-1 and TRBJ2-7 gives the full variable domain: KAGVTQTPRYLIKTRGQQVTLSCSPISGHRSVSWYQQTPGQGLQFLFEYFSETQRNKGNFPGRFSGRQFSNSRSEMNVSTLELGDSALYLCASSHGGGPVPYEQYFGPGTRLTVT.

There are many counts of this clonotype. The V call is TRBV6-1, the J call TRBJ2-2; either TRBD1 or TRBD2 may fit D (6 bases each). This CDR3 spans 16 amino acids. Trimming removed 6 bases at V and 1 base at J, with 15 bases between. Germline lookup yields CDR1 MNHNS and CDR2 SASEGT. The CDR3 DNA follows: TGTGCCAGCAGATTCCGGAGGGGGATGAACACCGGGGAGCTGTTTTTT. As protein: CASRFRRGMNTGELFF.

The table lists this clonotype with many counts. The V gene is TRBV5-1, the J gene TRBJ1-5, with a tentative D call TRBD1 (6 bases). V shed 3 bases and J shed 4 bases, with 20 bases lying between them. CDR1 and CDR2 (germline): SGHRS, YFSETQ. The CDR3 runs to 17 residues. This chain's CDR3 is CASSSGGVDSLNQPQHF. CDR3 DNA sequence: TGCGCCAGCAGCTCTGGCGGGGTGGACAGCCTGAATCAGCCCCAGCATTTT.

The rearrangement uses TRBV24-1 and TRBJ1-2; possible D gene TRBD1, 6 bases. The CDR3 totals 14 residues. V lost 4 bases to trimming and J lost 4 bases, with 12 bases between them. Germline lookup yields CDR1 KGHDR and CDR2 SFDVKD. The CDR3 loop is CATSDPGHRYGYTF. The CDR3 DNA reads as TGTGCCACCAGTGACCCGGGACACCGCTATGGCTACACCTTC.

This clonotype came up many times. The chain uses TRBV4-1 and TRBJ2-7, with TRBD2 as a possible D gene (6 bases). Germline values: CDR1 MGHRA, CDR2 YSYEKL. V was trimmed by 4 bases and J by 3 bases, leaving 19 bases between them. The CDR3 runs to 16 residues. CDR3 DNA: TGCGCCAGCAGCCGGTACAATAGCGGAACCCTCTACGAGCAGTACTTC. The encoded protein is CASSRYNSGTLYEQYF.

This clonotype was seen ten or more times. The chain combines TRBV6-1 with TRBJ2-5; the match to TRBD1 covers 9 bases. Germline CDR1 MNHNS, CDR2 SASEGT. The CDR3 length is 15 residues. Trimming cost V 3 bases and J 2 bases; bases outside gene matches: 4. CDR3 amino acids: CASSEGDREQETQYF. DNA for the CDR3: TGTGCCAGCAGTGAGGGGGACAGGGAACAAGAGACCCAGTACTTC.

The rearrangement joins TRBV11-2 to TRBJ2-5; no clear D gene. The CDR3 covers 15 residues. In germline, CDR1 is SGHAT, CDR2 FQNNGV. Trimming removed 4 bases at V and 5 bases at J, with 17 bases between. CDR3 amino acids: CASSYRVGLGETQYF. The CDR3 DNA reads as TGTGCCAGCAGCTACCGGGTCGGCCTGGGGGAGACCCAGTACTTC. The full variable domain, rest sourced from reference TRBV11-2 and TRBJ2-5, is EAGVAQSPRYKIIEKRQSVAFWCNPISGHATLYWYQQILGQGPKLLIQFQNNGVVDDSQLPKDRFSAERLKGVDSTLKIQPAKLEDSAVYLCASSYRVGLGETQYFGPGTRLLVL.

This clonotype occurred many times. This chain links TRBV28 with TRBJ2-3, with D possibly matching TRBD2 (5 bases). Germline values: CDR1 MDHEN, CDR2 SYDVKM. This CDR3 is built from 13 residues. The germline V and J ends were trimmed by 6 bases and 8 bases, with 15 bases remaining between them. In DNA form, the CDR3 reads TGTGCCAGCAGCGATAGCGTAGTAGCTACGCAGTATTTT. Translation: CASSDSVVATQYF.

This clonotype was picked up many times. The rearrangement uses TRBV5-1 and TRBJ1-5, with a tentative D call TRBD1 (5 bases). Germline V gene data show CDR1 as SGHRS and CDR2 as YFSETQ. The germline V and J ends were trimmed by 5 bases and 8 bases, with 11 bases remaining between them. This CDR3 contains 12 residues. In DNA form, the CDR3 reads TGCGCCAGCAGTAACGGGGGGAAGCCCCAGCATTTT. Translated: CASSNGGKPQHF.

This clonotype was picked up many times. Written as DNA, the CDR3 is TGTGCCAGTAGTATAGTAGGCTTTGGGGCCAACGTCCTGACTTTC. Translated: CASSIVGFGANVLTF. The genes are TRBV19 and TRBJ2-6; D is uncertain. Germline CDR1 and CDR2: LNHDA and SQIVND (reference sequence). The CDR3 totals 15 residues. V gave up 1 base and J gave up 3 bases, with 7 bases separating them.

This clonotype has at least ten counts. The chain combines TRBV20-1 with TRBJ1-2; D uncertain. V lost 0 bases and J 6 bases, leaving 11 bases between the germline ends. Germline CDR1 DFQATT, CDR2 SNEGSKA (reference sequence). This CDR3 region has 13 residues. Written as DNA, the CDR3 is TGCAGTGCTAGAGACCCGACAAGGAATGGCTACACCTTC. Its protein is CSARDPTRNGYTF.

This clonotype was observed at least ten times. The genes are TRBV4-2 and TRBJ1-2; no definite D call. Germline lookup yields CDR1 LGHNA and CDR2 YNFKEQ. The length of the CDR3 is 15 residues. Trimming took 0 bases from V and 3 from J, leaving 11 bases between them. Here the CDR3 reads CASSQEGRSYYGYTF. The CDR3 DNA is TGTGCCAGCAGCCAAGAAGGCAGATCCTACTATGGCTACACCTTC.

This chain links TRBV12-3 or TRBV12-4 with TRBJ2-7, with 7 bases fitting TRBD2. This CDR3 is built from 14 residues. J lost 2 bases, V lost 2 bases, and 3 bases had no gene match. The CDR3 loop is CASSLRGVTYEQYF. The CDR3 nucleotides read TGTGCCAGCAGTTTACGGGGGGTCACCTACGAGCAGTACTTC.

The rearrangement joins TRBV10-2 to TRBJ1-5; D is undetermined. Germline CDR1 and CDR2: WSHSY and SAAADI. With 10 bases removed from V and 1 base from J, the gap between germline ends came to 17 bases. The CDR3 extends over 15 amino acids. The CDR3 here is CATQDGVLSNQPQHF. The CDR3 bases are TGCGCCACCCAGGACGGGGTTTTGAGCAATCAGCCCCAGCATTTT.

This clonotype was seen at least ten times. The chain joins TRBV2 to TRBJ2-2; no clear D. The CDR3 has 13 amino acids. Trimming took off 7 bases at V and 1 base at J, with 7 bases between the two ends. Germline V gene lookup returns CDR1 SNHLY and CDR2 FYNNEI. The CDR3 reads CASIRENTGELFF. The DNA of the CDR3 is TGTGCCAGCATTCGCGAGAACACCGGGGAGCTGTTTTTT.

This clonotype was found many times. The chain is built from TRBV12-5 and TRBJ1-3; D is uncertain. CDR3 length: 16 residues. V was shortened by 8 bases and J by 4 bases, with 21 bases between the two germline ends. Germline loops: CDR1 LGHNT, CDR2 FRNRAP. The DNA of the CDR3 is TGTGCTAGTCTTCAACTATTCTGGGCTGGGGGAAACACCATATATTTT. This encodes CASLQLFWAGGNTIYF.

This clonotype occurred many times. The chain carries TRBV6-5 and TRBJ2-5; D could derive from TRBD1 or TRBD2 (6 bases each). The V gene lost 7 bases and the J gene lost 5 bases, with 14 bases spanning the gap. The CDR3 has 13 amino acids. Germline lookup yields CDR1 MNHEY and CDR2 SVGAGI. The CDR3 sequence: CASKGGRGETQYF. DNA of the CDR3: TGTGCCAGCAAGGGGGGCCGGGGGGAGACCCAGTACTTC.

This clonotype was observed at least ten times. The chain couples TRBV28 to TRBJ2-3; TRBD1 matches at 7 bases. CDR3 length: 13 amino acids. J gave up 2 bases and V 7 bases, and 3 bases lay outside the gene matches. Germline assignment: CDR1 MDHEN and CDR2 SYDVKM. The CDR3 region is CASIQGTTDTQYF. DNA of the CDR3: TGTGCCAGCATACAGGGGACCACAGATACGCAGTATTTT.

The genes are TRBV24-1 and TRBJ2-5; 10 nucleotides agree with TRBD1. This CDR3 spans 15 amino acids. From germline, CDR1 is KGHDR and CDR2 SFDVKD. V shed 2 bases, J shed 6 bases, and the junction held 5 bases outside the gene matches. The CDR3 loop reads CATSDSRQGAKTQYF. CDR3 nucleotide sequence: TGTGCCACCAGTGATTCTCGACAGGGGGCGAAGACCCAGTACTTC.

The rearrangement uses TRBV5-1 and TRBJ2-2; TRBD2 aligns across 10 bases. Germline V gene sequence: CDR1 SGHRS, CDR2 YFSETQ. The J segment lost 2 bases and the V segment lost 0 bases, leaving 1 base of the junction unmatched. This CDR3 contains 16 residues. The CDR3 bases are TGCGCCAGCAGCTTGGAACTAGCGGGAAACACCGGGGAGCTGTTTTTT. It yields the protein CASSLELAGNTGELFF. Full variable domain (outside the CDR3, taken from reference TRBV5-1 and TRBJ2-2): KAGVTQTPRYLIKTRGQQVTLSCSPISGHRSVSWYQQTPGQGLQFLFEYFSETQRNKGNFPGRFSGRQFSNSRSEMNVSTLELGDSALYLCASSLELAGNTGELFFGEGSRLTVL.

This clonotype was observed at least ten times. The rearrangement uses TRBV20-1 and TRBJ2-7; D unresolved. The germline CDR1 and CDR2 sequences are DFQATT and SNEGSKA (reference sequence). Trimming stripped 5 bases from V and 3 bases from J, with 14 bases between. The CDR3 loop spans 13 amino acids. CDR3 DNA sequence: TGCAGTGCTGCTGCCGGTGGTGTCTACGAGCAGTACTTC. Its translation: CSAAAGGVYEQYF.

With respect to this clonotype: The DNA is omitted, as the CDR3 cannot be located on it reliably, and the CDR3 follows TCRdb's listing. The gene calls are TRBV12-3 or TRBV12-4 and TRBJ2-7; the table's TRBD1 call for D was not verified on the DNA. The CDR3 length equals 19 residues, ends included. CDR3: CASSFRARGLSMSSYEQYF.

This clonotype has at least ten counts. V is TRBV30 and J is TRBJ2-7; D is uncertain. CDR3 length: 12 residues. Between the trimmed V and J ends, which lost 2 bases and 2 bases, there was a span of 7 bases. Germline CDR1 reads GTSNPN; CDR2 reads SVGIG (reference sequence). The chain's CDR3 is CAWSSSPYEQYF. The CDR3 nucleotides are TGTGCCTGGAGTTCGTCTCCCTACGAGCAGTACTTC.

This clonotype occurred many times. Being one base from a much bigger clone, this may be a read error. The V call is TRBV12-3 or TRBV12-4, the J call TRBJ1-1, with D possibly TRBD1 on 5 matching bases. This CDR3 has 14 residues. The CDR3 DNA is TGTGCCAGCAGTTATGGACACCGACGGGCTGAAGCTTGCTTT. It specifies CASSYGHRRAEACF.

V gene TRBV11-2 combines with J gene TRBJ1-1; D is possibly TRBD1 (5 bases). Trimming left V 7 bases short and J 5 bases short, with 26 bases between. The V gene's germline CDR1 is SGHAT and CDR2 FQNNGV. The CDR3 length is 17 residues. The CDR3 DNA reads as TGTGCCAGCACCCCCTTTGTGGGGCGGCCAGATGGTACTGAAGCTTTCTTT. Translation gives CASTPFVGRPDGTEAFF. Together with reference TRBV11-2 and TRBJ1-1, the CDR3 gives the full variable domain: EAGVAQSPRYKIIEKRQSVAFWCNPISGHATLYWYQQILGQGPKLLIQFQNNGVVDDSQLPKDRFSAERLKGVDSTLKIQPAKLEDSAVYLCASTPFVGRPDGTEAFFGQGTRLTVV.

The V call is TRBV12-3 or TRBV12-4, the J call TRBJ1-1; D is unresolved. With 7 bases removed from V and 4 bases from J, the gap between germline ends came to 16 bases. The CDR3 covers 14 residues. The CDR3 here is CASTLDPEVTEAFF. CDR3 DNA: TGTGCCAGCACCCTCGACCCGGAGGTCACTGAAGCTTTCTTT.

This clonotype showed up many times. The chain is built from TRBV6-5 and TRBJ2-2; 11 bases match TRBD2. CDR1 MNHEY and CDR2 SVGAGI come from the germline V gene. CDR3 length: 15 amino acids. V lost 2 bases, J lost 7 bases, and 3 bases stayed unmatched. The DNA for the CDR3 is TGTGCCAGCAGTTACGGGGGACTAGCGGACGGGGAGCTGTTTTTT. This sequence encodes CASSYGGLADGELFF.

This clonotype was detected many times. V and J are TRBV11-2 and TRBJ2-7; D may be TRBD1 (6 bases). This CDR3 region has 15 residues. Germline values: CDR1 SGHAT, CDR2 FQNNGV. V was cut by 5 bases and J by 6 bases, with 20 bases left in between. CDR3 sequence (DNA): TGTGCCAGCAGCCCCGTCCGGGGACACTCCGCCGAGCAGTACTTC. It codes for CASSPVRGHSAEQYF.